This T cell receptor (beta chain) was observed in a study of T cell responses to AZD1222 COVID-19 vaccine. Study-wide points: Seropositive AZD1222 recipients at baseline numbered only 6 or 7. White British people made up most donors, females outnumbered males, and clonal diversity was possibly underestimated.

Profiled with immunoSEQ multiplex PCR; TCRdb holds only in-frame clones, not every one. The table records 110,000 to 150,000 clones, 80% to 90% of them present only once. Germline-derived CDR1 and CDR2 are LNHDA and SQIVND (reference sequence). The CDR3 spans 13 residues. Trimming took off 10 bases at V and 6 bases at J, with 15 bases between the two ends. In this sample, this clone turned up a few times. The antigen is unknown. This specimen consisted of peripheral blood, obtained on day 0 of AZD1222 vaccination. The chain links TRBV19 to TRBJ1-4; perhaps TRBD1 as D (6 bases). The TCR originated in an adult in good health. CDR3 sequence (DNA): TGTGCCACCACGGGGGGGGCGTATGAAAAACTGTTTTTT. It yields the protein CATTGGAYEKLFF.